This TCR beta chain emerged from a study of cytomegalovirus exposure and HLA in healthy donors. Study information: A later analysis reported the roughly 130 validation repertoires used the same platform as the roughly 700 first-cohort repertoires.

Study-wide results and caveats: According to the study, 160 or so TCR beta chains were cytomegalovirus-associated.

V lost 5 bases and J 3 bases, leaving 11 bases between the germline ends. The germline gives CDR1 SEHNR, CDR2 FQNEAQ (reference sequence). The CDR3 is 13 amino acids. Using immunoSEQ multiplex PCR, the repertoire was profiled, and TCRdb retains in-frame clones only, with some absent. The profile covers under 140,000 clones, with more than 75% appearing a single time and more than 1.4% taken by the ten largest. In the case of this clone: Antigen unknown.

Sequencing used PBMCs. J is TRBJ2-7 and V is TRBV7-9; D unresolved. The sequence was collected from a woman aged 30 to 39 in good health and CMV-seropositive. CDR3 nucleotide sequence: TGTGCCAGCAGCCTTCTAGAGAACTACGAGCAGTACTTC. Its translation: CASSLLENYEQYF. The entire variable domain, with the rest obtained from reference TRBV7-9 and TRBJ2-7, is as follows: DTGVSQNPRHKITKRGQNVTFRCDPISEHNRLYWYRQTLGQGPEFLTYFQNEAQLEKSRLLSDRFSAERPKGSFSTLEIQRTEQGDSAMYLCASSLLENYEQYFGPGTRLTVT.